This T cell receptor (beta chain) was documented in a study of T cell changes during pregnancy in multiple sclerosis. This CDR3 has 14 residues. The germline gives CDR1 SGHNT, CDR2 YYREEE (reference sequence). The germline V and J ends were trimmed by 3 bases and 1 base, with 10 bases remaining between them. TCRdb keeps only in-frame clones here, not all; method: immunoSEQ multiplex PCR. Among about 79,000 clones, just over 90% were seen once, and the ten largest hold approximately 0.71%. The rearrangement links TRBV5-4 to TRBJ1-1; no reliable D call. The input for sequencing was peripheral blood, taken in the second trimester of pregnancy. This sequence was found in a female donor in good health, enrolled as a control in a pregnancy study. In nucleotides, the CDR3 is TGTGCCAGCAGCTCATTCGGGAGGAACACTGAAGCTTTCTTT. Residues: CASSSFGRNTEAFF.